The rows below give T cell receptor beta chains drawn from one sample of a study of blood T cell repertoires in COVID-19. Sequenced by immunoSEQ multiplex PCR; TCRdb stores in-frame clones only, minus some. Among tens of thousands of clones listed, 70% to 90% were seen once. The sequencing sample was made of peripheral blood. The receptors here all came from a woman between 65 and 79 years old with active COVID-19. The CDR3 runs from the conserved cysteine through the conserved F or W. The order of the fields is V gene, D gene, J gene, clone size, CDR3 protein, CDR3 DNA. A D gene is named only where the DNA matches it firmly. For some rows the clone size is stated as once, few or many, or as a class when expanded; others skip it.

TRBV7-8,TRBD1,TRBJ1-1,-,CASSLGSGTAFSEAFF,TGTGCCAGCAGCTTAGGTTCCGGGACAGCCTTCTCTGAAGCTTTCTTT
TRBV4-2,-,TRBJ2-7,-,CASSQEAASWYEQYF,TGTGCCAGCAGCCAAGAGGCGGCTAGCTGGTACGAGCAGTACTTC
TRBV6-4,TRBD2,TRBJ2-5,-,CASSDIPPSGRAPETQYF,TGTGCCAGCAGTGACATCCCCCCTAGCGGGAGGGCCCCAGAGACCCAGTACTTC
TRBV5-4,-,TRBJ2-7,few,CASSQVGEQYF,TGTGCCAGCAGCCAGGTGGGCGAGCAGTACTTC
TRBV5-1,-,TRBJ2-3,-,CASSLDGPNTDTQYF,TGCGCCAGCAGCTTGGATGGGCCTAACACAGATACGCAGTATTTT
TRBV7-9,-,TRBJ2-1,-,CASSLSISRRRDYNEQFF,TGTGCCAGCAGCTTATCAATCTCCCGGAGGCGGGATTACAATGAGCAGTTCTTC
TRBV4-1,TRBD1,TRBJ2-7,-,CASSPFGTGGEQYF,TGCGCCAGCAGCCCTTTTGGGACAGGGGGCGAGCAGTACTTC
TRBV6-2/TRBV6-3,-,TRBJ1-5,-,CASSSGRENQPQHF,TGTGCCAGCAGTAGCGGACGGGAGAATCAGCCCCAGCATTTT
TRBV28,-,TRBJ2-1,-,CASRRQGTWNEQFF,TGTGCCAGCAGACGTCAGGGGACCTGGAATGAGCAGTTCTTC
TRBV10-3,TRBD1,TRBJ2-2,-,CAISALDIQGAGELFF,TGTGCCATCAGTGCCCTAGATATTCAGGGGGCCGGGGAGCTGTTTTTT
TRBV11-2,TRBD2,TRBJ2-1,once,CASSSTSGYNEQFF,TGTGCCAGCAGTTCGACTAGCGGATACAATGAGCAGTTCTTC
TRBV9,TRBD1,TRBJ1-1,-,CASSATGVSSVEAFF,TGTGCCAGCAGCGCGACAGGGGTCTCCTCAGTTGAAGCTTTCTTT
TRBV28,TRBD1,TRBJ2-5,-,CASSVGQGAGETQYF,TGTGCCAGCAGTGTCGGACAGGGGGCGGGAGAGACCCAGTACTTC
TRBV25-1,-,TRBJ1-1,-,CASSEGGRSGNTEAFF,TGTGCCAGCAGTGAGGGGGGACGGTCGGGGAACACTGAAGCTTTCTTT
TRBV10-2,-,TRBJ1-4,-,CASSESRDTGEKLFF,TGCGCCAGCAGTGAGTCAAGGGACACGGGTGAAAAACTGTTTTTT
TRBV15,TRBD1,TRBJ1-2,-,CATSRDQPILRQGIGGYTF,TGTGCCACCAGCAGAGATCAGCCCATACTTCGACAGGGAATAGGAGGCTACACCTTC
TRBV9,-,TRBJ2-2,-,CASSVVGAGTGELFF,TGTGCCAGCAGCGTAGTGGGGGCTGGGACCGGGGAGCTGTTTTTT
TRBV7-2,TRBD1,TRBJ1-2,-,CASRIPGQGATYGYTF,TGTGCCAGCAGAATACCGGGACAGGGGGCGACCTATGGCTACACCTTC
TRBV7-3,TRBD1,TRBJ2-2,once,CASRGQATGELFF,TGTGCCAGCAGGGGACAGGCCACCGGGGAGCTGTTTTTT
TRBV5-5,TRBD1,TRBJ1-5,-,CASSRATGSNQPQHF,TGTGCCAGCAGCCGGGCGACAGGGTCTAATCAGCCCCAGCATTTT
TRBV3-1/TRBV3-2,TRBD1,TRBJ2-3,-,CASSFGTGADTQYF,TGTGCCAGCAGCTTCGGGACAGGGGCAGATACGCAGTATTTT
TRBV27,-,TRBJ1-6,once,CASSADTIGTRSPLHF,TGTGCCAGCAGTGCCGACACCATCGGCACTAGGTCACCCCTCCACTTT
TRBV6-5,-,TRBJ1-1,-,CASSYTRGLENTEAFF,TGTGCCAGCAGTTATACCAGGGGCTTGGAGAACACTGAAGCTTTCTTT
TRBV12-3/TRBV12-4,-,TRBJ2-1,-,CASSPRIEQFF,TGTGCCAGCAGTCCTAGAATTGAGCAGTTCTTC
TRBV19,TRBD1,TRBJ2-2,-,CASTLGQGNTGELFF,TGTGCCAGTACCCTAGGACAGGGGAACACCGGGGAGCTGTTTTTT
TRBV19,-,TRBJ2-1,-,CALGQGSYNEQFF,TGTGCCCTTGGGCAGGGCTCCTACAATGAGCAGTTCTTC
TRBV6-1,-,TRBJ2-5,-,CASSENGGETQYF,TGTGCCAGCAGTGAAAACGGCGGAGAGACCCAGTACTTC
TRBV27,-,TRBJ2-6,-,CASSSRQPGANVLTF,TGTGCCAGCAGTTCCCGACAGCCTGGGGCCAACGTCCTGACTTTC
TRBV10-1,TRBD2,TRBJ2-5,-,CASSESAASGSGETQYF,TGCGCCAGCAGTGAGTCAGCGGCTAGCGGGAGTGGAGAGACCCAGTACTTC
TRBV2,TRBD1,TRBJ1-2,-,CASDRERSNYGYTF,TGTGCCAGCGACAGGGAAAGGAGTAACTATGGCTACACCTTC
TRBV2,TRBD1,TRBJ1-1,few,CAITRDRQNTEAFF,TGTGCCATTACCCGGGACAGGCAGAACACTGAAGCTTTCTTT
TRBV27,-,TRBJ1-4,-,CASSFRGTNEKLFF,TGTGCCAGCAGTTTCAGGGGAACTAATGAAAAACTGTTTTTT
TRBV30,-,TRBJ1-5,once,CAWGFNNQPQHF,TGTGCCTGGGGGTTTAACAATCAGCCCCAGCATTTT
TRBV28,-,TRBJ2-7,-,CASSYGGARYEQYF,TGTGCCAGCAGTTACGGGGGAGCCCGCTACGAGCAGTACTTC
TRBV30,-,TRBJ2-5,-,CAWSDRGTQYF,TGTGCCTGGAGCGATAGAGGGACCCAGTACTTC
TRBV19,-,TRBJ1-2,-,CASSEEGSYGYTF,TGTGCCAGTAGTGAGGAAGGATCCTATGGCTACACCTTC
TRBV14,-,TRBJ2-3,-,CASSQGSVSLGKTTSTDTQYF,TGTGCCAGCAGCCAAGGTTCGGTTTCCCTCGGGAAAACAACTAGCACAGATACGCAGTATTTT
TRBV10-1,TRBD2,TRBJ2-3,-,CASSESNGLAGERTDTQYF,TGCGCCAGCAGTGAGTCAAATGGACTAGCGGGAGAACGCACAGATACGCAGTATTTT
TRBV30,-,TRBJ2-5,once,CAWSDESQYF,TGTGCCTGGAGTGATGAGTCCCAGTACTTC
TRBV7-3,-,TRBJ1-6,-,CASSLTGTGGSPLHF,TGTGCCAGCAGCTTAACCGGGACGGGGGGTTCACCCCTCCACTTT
TRBV2,-,TRBJ1-5,few,CASSPVGGVVMEPQHF,TGTGCCAGCAGTCCGGTCGGGGGAGTGGTCATGGAGCCCCAGCATTTT
TRBV24-1,-,TRBJ1-4,medium-sized,CATSDRKTGPANEKLFF,TGTGCCACCAGTGACAGAAAGACAGGTCCGGCTAATGAAAAACTGTTTTTT
TRBV5-1,-,TRBJ2-1,-,CASSLGTQGGHNEQFF,TGCGCCAGCAGCTTGGGTACACAGGGTGGGCACAATGAGCAGTTCTTC
TRBV18,TRBD1,TRBJ2-3,-,CASSPWTGKEDTQYF,TGTGCCAGCTCACCATGGACAGGGAAGGAAGATACGCAGTATTTT
TRBV5-1,TRBD1,TRBJ2-2,-,CASSLDPQGDSNTGELFF,TGCGCCAGCAGTTTGGACCCACAGGGGGACTCGAACACCGGGGAGCTGTTTTTT
TRBV27,TRBD2,TRBJ2-1,-,CASTGLVSYNEQFF,TGTGCCAGCACCGGACTAGTCTCCTACAATGAGCAGTTCTTC
TRBV6-1,-,TRBJ2-7,-,CASSEGRGDEQYF,TGTGCCAGCAGTGAAGGCAGGGGGGACGAGCAGTACTTC
TRBV2,-,TRBJ2-7,-,CASSEVRYEQYF,TGTGCCAGCAGTGAAGTCCGCTACGAGCAGTACTTC
TRBV10-3,TRBD2,TRBJ2-1,-,CAISGLIAGSDEQFF,TGTGCCATCAGTGGCCTGATAGCGGGTTCGGATGAGCAGTTCTTC
TRBV5-6,-,TRBJ1-2,-,CASSPLDRDNYGYTF,TGTGCCAGCAGCCCTTTAGACAGAGACAACTATGGCTACACCTTC
TRBV11-2,TRBD1,TRBJ2-5,once,CASSIGTAWTETQYF,TGTGCCAGCAGCATCGGGACAGCTTGGACAGAGACCCAGTACTTC
TRBV11-3,-,TRBJ2-5,-,CASSPRSGGETQYF,TGTGCCAGCAGCCCCCGCAGCGGCGGGGAGACCCAGTACTTC
TRBV7-8,TRBD1,TRBJ2-6,few,CASSLLTGASGANVLTF,TGTGCCAGCAGCTTATTGACAGGGGCCTCTGGGGCCAACGTCCTGACTTTC
TRBV28,-,TRBJ1-2,-,CASSPTGDYGYTF,TGTGCCAGCAGTCCGACGGGGGACTATGGCTACACCTTC
TRBV19,-,TRBJ1-4,few,CASSSGRIATNEKLFF,TGTGCCAGTAGTTCCGGCAGGATTGCAACTAATGAAAAACTGTTTTTT
TRBV28,TRBD2,TRBJ2-2,-,CASRAGGNTGELFF,TGTGCCAGTCGAGCGGGAGGTAACACCGGGGAGCTGTTTTTT
TRBV10-3,TRBD2,TRBJ2-1,-,CAIMESGRADNEQFF,TGTGCCATCATGGAGAGCGGGAGGGCCGATAATGAGCAGTTCTTC
TRBV28,-,TRBJ1-1,-,CASSLGRWGRPDHEAFF,TGTGCCAGCAGTTTGGGTAGGTGGGGGCGCCCCGATCACGAAGCTTTCTTT